Below, one T cell receptor (beta chain) is given with its context. What it binds is not known. This record belongs to a study of blood T cells in healthy people across ages. Notes on the study in general: Per-million-T-cell TCR beta diversity fell roughly linearly with age. TCR beta diversity correlated strongly with naive T cell percentage.

Next came a second PCR, run for about 6 to 11 cycles, which used a sample-barcoded 5' primer along with a J-beta primer mix. There were at least 3 million CDR3-containing paired-end reads obtained from each sample. TCRdb fed the 5' RACE reads into MiXCR, producing one record per CDR3 protein. The top ten clones hold roughly 20% of a sample with fewer than 1,000,000 distinct CDR3 sequences, more than 35% of them seen once. The CDR3 has 16 amino acids. From germline, CDR1 is SGHRS and CDR2 YFSETQ. Isolating PBMCs gave at least 7 million of these cells per sample. The sequencing sample was made of blood. V is TRBV5-1 and J is TRBJ2-4; D might be TRBD2 (6 bases). The end of the DNA aligns better with TRBJ2-7, so the J call may be wrong. This sequence originates from a man aged 80 or over in good health. This CDR3 reads CASQSDPGDLRDEQYF. CDR3 bases: TGCGCCAGCCAGTCTGACCCGGGGGACCTTCGCGACGAGCAGTACTTC.